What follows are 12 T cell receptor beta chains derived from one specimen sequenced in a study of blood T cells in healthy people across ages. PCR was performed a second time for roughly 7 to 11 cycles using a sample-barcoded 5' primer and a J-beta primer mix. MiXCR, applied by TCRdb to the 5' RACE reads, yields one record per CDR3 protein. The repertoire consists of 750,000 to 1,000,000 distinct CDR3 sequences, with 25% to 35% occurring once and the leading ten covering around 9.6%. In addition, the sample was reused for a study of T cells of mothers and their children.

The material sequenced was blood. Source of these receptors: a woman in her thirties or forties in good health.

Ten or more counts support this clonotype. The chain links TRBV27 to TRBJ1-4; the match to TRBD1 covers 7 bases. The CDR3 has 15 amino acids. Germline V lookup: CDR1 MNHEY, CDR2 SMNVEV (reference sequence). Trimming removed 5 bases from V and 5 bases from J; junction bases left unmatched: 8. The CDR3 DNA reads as TGTGCCAGCAGTCCCAACAGGGGTGGGAATGAAAAACTGTTTTTT. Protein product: CASSPNRGGNEKLFF.

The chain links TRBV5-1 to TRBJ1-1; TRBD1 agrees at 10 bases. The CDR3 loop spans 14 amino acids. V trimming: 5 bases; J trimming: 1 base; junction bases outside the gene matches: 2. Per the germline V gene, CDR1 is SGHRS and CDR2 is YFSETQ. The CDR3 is CASRRDRGNTEAFF. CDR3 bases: TGCGCCAGCAGGAGGGACAGGGGGAACACTGAAGCTTTCTTT.

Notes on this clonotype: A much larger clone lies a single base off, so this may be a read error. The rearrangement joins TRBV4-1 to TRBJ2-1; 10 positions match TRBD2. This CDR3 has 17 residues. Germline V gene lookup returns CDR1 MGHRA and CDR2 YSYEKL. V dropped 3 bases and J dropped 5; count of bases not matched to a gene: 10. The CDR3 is CASSQGGAGGLHNEQFF. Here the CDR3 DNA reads TGCGCCAGCAGCCAGGGCGGAGCGGGGGGGCTCCACAATGAGCAGTTCTTC.

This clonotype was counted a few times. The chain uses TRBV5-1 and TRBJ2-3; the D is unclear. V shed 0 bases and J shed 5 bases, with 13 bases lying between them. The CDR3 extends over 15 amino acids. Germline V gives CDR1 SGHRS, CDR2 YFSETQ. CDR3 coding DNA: TGCGCCAGCAGCTTGGAAGCCCCCTGGGGAGATACGCAGTATTTT. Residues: CASSLEAPWGDTQYF.

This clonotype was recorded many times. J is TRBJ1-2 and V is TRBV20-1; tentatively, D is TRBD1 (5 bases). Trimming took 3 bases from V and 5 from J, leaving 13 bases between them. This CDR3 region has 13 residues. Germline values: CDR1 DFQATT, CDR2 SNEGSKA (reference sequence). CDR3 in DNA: TGCAGTGCTAGCGAAGGGGTTCGTTATGGCTACACCTTC. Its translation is CSASEGVRYGYTF.

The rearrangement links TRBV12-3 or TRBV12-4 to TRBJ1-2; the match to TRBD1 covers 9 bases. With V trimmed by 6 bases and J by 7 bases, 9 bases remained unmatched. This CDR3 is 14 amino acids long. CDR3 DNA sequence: TGTGCCAGCAGCCTGGGACAGGGAAGAAGTGGCTACACCTTC. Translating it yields CASSLGQGRSGYTF.

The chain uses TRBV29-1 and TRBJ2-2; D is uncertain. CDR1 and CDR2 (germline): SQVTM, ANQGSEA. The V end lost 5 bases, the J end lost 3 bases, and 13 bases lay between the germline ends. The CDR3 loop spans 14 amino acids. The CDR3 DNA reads TGCAGCGTTAAGTATAGCATGGACACCGGGGAGCTGTTTTTT. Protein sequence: CSVKYSMDTGELFF.

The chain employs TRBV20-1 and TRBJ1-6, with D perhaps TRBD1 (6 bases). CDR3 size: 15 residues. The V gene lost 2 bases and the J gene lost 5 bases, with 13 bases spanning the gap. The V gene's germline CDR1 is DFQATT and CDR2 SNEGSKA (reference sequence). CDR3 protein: CSARKYRENNSPLHF. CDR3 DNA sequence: TGCAGTGCTAGAAAATACAGGGAAAATAATTCACCCCTCCACTTT.

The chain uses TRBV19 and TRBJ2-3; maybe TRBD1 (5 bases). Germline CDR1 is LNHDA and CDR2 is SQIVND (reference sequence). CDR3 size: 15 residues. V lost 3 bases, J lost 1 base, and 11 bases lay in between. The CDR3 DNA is TGTGCCAGTAGTATGAGAAGGGGCGGCACAGATACGCAGTATTTT. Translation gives CASSMRRGGTDTQYF.

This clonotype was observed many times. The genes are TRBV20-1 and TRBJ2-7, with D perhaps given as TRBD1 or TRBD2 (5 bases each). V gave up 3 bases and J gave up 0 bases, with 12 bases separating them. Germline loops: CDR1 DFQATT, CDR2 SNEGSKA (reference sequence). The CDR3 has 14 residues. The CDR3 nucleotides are TGCAGTGCTAGCTCGGGGCTCAGCTCCTACGAGCAGTACTTC. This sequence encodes CSASSGLSSYEQYF.

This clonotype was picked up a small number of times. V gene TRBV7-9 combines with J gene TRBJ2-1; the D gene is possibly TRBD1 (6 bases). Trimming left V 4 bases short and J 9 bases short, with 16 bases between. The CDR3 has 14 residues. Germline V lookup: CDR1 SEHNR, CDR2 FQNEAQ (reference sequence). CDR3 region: CASSSPDRFGEQFF. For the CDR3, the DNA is TGTGCCAGCAGCTCCCCCGACAGGTTCGGTGAGCAGTTCTTC. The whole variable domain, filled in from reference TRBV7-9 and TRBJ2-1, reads DTGVSQNPRHKITKRGQNVTFRCDPISEHNRLYWYRQTLGQGPEFLTYFQNEAQLEKSRLLSDRFSAERPKGSFSTLEIQRTEQGDSAMYLCASSSPDRFGEQFFGPGTRLTVL.

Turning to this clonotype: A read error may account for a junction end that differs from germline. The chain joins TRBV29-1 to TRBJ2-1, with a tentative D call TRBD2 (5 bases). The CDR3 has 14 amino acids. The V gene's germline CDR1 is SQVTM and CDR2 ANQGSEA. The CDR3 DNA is TGCAGCGTCAGTAGTCGGGGATCCTACAATGGGCAGTTCTTC. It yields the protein CSVSSRGSYNGQFF.